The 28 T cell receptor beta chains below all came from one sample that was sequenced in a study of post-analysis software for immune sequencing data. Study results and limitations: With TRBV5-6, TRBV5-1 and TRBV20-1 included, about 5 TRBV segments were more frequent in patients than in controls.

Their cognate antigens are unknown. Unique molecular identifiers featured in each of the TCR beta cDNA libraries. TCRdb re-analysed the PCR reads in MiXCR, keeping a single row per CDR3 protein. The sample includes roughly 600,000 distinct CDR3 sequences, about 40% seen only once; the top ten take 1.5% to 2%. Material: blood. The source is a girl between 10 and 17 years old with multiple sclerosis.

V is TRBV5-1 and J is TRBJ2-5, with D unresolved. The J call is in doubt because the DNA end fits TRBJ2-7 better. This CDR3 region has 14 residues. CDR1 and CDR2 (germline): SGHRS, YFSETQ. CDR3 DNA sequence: TGCGCCAGCAGCTCCATTCGAGGTTCCTACGAGCAGTACTTC. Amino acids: CASSSIRGSYEQYF.

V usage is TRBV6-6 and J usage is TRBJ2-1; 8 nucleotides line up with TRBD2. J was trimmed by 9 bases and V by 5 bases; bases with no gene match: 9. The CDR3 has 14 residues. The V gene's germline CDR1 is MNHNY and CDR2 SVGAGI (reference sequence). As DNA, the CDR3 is TGTGCCAGCAGTGGGACTAGTGGTGTACGTGAGCAGTTCTTC. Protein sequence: CASSGTSGVREQFF.

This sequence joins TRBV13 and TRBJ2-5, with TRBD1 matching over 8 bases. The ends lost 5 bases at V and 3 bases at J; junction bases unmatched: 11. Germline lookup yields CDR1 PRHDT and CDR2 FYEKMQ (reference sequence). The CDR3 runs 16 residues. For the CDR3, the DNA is TGTGCCAGCAGCCCCTTTAGCCAGGGGGCGAAAGAGACCCAGTACTTC. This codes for CASSPFSQGAKETQYF.

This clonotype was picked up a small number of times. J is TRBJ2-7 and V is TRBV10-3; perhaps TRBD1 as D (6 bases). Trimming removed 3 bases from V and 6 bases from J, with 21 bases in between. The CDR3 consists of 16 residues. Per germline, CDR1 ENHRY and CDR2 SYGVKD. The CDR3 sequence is CAISDPIAEQGSEQYF. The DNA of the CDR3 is TGTGCCATCAGTGACCCGATTGCCGAACAGGGATCCGAGCAGTACTTC.

CDR3 nucleotide sequence: TGTGCCAGCAGTTTCTACAGGGCGACTAATGAAAAACTGTTTTTT. This encodes CASSFYRATNEKLFF. The chain uses TRBV6-5 and TRBJ1-4; the D gene is possibly TRBD1 (6 bases). The CDR3 has 15 amino acids. CDR1 MNHEY and CDR2 SVGAGI come from the germline V gene. Trimming shortened V by 4 bases and J by 2 bases, and 11 bases separated the two germline ends.

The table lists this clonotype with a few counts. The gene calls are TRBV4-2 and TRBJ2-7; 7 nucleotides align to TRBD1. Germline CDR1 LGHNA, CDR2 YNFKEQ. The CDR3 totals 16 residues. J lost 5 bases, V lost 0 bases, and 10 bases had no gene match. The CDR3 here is CASSQDLATGLNEQYF. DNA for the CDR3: TGTGCCAGCAGCCAAGATTTAGCGACAGGGCTCAACGAGCAGTACTTC.

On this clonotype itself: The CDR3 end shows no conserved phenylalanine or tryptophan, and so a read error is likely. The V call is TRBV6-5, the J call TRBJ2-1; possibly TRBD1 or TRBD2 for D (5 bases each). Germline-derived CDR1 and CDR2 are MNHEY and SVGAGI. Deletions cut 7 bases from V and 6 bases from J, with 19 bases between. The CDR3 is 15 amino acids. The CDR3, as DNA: TGTGCCAGCACCCCGGGACCGGAATGGCCCAATGAGCAGTTCGTC. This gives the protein CASTPGPEWPNEQFV.

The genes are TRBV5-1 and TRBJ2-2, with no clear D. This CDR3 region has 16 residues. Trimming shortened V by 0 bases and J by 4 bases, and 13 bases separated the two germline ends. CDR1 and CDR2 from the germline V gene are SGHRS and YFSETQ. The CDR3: CASSLAPVSSTGELFF. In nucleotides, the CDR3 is TGCGCCAGCAGCTTGGCCCCCGTTAGTAGCACCGGGGAGCTGTTTTTT. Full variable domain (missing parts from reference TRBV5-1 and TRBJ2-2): KAGVTQTPRYLIKTRGQQVTLSCSPISGHRSVSWYQQTPGQGLQFLFEYFSETQRNKGNFPGRFSGRQFSNSRSEMNVSTLELGDSALYLCASSLAPVSSTGELFFGEGSRLTVL.

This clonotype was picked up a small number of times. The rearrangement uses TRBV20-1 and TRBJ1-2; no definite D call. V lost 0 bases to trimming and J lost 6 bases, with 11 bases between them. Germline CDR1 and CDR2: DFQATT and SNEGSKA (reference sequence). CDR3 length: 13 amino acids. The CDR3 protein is CSARDSFGNGYTF. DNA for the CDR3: TGCAGTGCTAGAGATTCCTTCGGGAATGGCTACACCTTC.

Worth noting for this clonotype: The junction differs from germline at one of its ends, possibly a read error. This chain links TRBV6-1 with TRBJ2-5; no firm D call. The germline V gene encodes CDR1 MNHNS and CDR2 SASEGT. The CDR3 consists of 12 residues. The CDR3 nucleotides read TGCGCCAGCAGTAGTCGGGCGGAGACCCAGTACTTC. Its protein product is CASSSRAETQYF.

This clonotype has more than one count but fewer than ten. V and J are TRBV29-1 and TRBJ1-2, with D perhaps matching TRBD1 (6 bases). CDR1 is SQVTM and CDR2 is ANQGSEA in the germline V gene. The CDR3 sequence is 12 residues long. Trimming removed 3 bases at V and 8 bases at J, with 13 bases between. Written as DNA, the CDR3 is TGCAGCGTTGATACGGGGGCGGAAGGCTACACCTTC. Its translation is CSVDTGAEGYTF.

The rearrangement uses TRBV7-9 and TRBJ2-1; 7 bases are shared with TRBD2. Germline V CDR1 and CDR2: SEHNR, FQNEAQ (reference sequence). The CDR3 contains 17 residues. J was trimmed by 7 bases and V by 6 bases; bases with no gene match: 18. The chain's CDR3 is CASRFPVAGEGWNEQFF. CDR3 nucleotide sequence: TGTGCCAGCAGGTTCCCGGTGGCGGGAGAGGGTTGGAATGAGCAGTTCTTC.

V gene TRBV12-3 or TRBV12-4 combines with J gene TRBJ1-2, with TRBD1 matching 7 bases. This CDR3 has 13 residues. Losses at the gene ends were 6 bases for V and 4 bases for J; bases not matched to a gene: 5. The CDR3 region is CASRRDSSYGYTF. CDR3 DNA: TGTGCCAGCAGGAGGGACAGTAGCTATGGCTACACCTTC.

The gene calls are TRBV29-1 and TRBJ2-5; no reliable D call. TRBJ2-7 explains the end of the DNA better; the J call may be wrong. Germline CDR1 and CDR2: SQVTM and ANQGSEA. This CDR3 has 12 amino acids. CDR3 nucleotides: TGCAGCGTTGAAGATCTGGGCCACGAGCAGTACTTC. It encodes CSVEDLGHEQYF.

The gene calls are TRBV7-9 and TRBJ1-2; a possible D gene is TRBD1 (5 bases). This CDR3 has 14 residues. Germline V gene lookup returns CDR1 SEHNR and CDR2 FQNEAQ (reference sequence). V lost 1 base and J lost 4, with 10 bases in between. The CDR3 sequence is CASSLGRDGYGYTF. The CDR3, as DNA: TGTGCCAGCAGCTTAGGCAGGGATGGCTATGGCTACACCTTC.

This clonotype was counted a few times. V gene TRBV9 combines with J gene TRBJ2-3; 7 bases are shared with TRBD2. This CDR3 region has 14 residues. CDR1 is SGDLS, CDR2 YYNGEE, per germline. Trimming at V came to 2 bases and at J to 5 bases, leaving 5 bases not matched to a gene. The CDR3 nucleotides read TGTGCCAGCAGCGTCAGCGGGGTAAGAGATACGCAGTATTTT. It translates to CASSVSGVRDTQYF.

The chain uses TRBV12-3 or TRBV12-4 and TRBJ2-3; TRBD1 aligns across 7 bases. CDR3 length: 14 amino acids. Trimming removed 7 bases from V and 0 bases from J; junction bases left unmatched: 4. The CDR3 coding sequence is TGTGCCAGCACTCAGGGGGTTAGCACAGATACGCAGTATTTT. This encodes CASTQGVSTDTQYF.

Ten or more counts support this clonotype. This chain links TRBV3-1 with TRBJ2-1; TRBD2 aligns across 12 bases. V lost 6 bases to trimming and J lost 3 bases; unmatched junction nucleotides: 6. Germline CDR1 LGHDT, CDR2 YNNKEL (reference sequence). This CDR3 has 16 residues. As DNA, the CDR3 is TGTGCCAGCAGTCCTAGCGGGGGGGCAATCTACAATGAGCAGTTCTTC. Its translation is CASSPSGGAIYNEQFF.

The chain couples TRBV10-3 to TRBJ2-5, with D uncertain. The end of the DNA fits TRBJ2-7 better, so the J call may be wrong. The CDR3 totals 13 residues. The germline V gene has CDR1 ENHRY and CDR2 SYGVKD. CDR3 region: CATRADILYEQYF. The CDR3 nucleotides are TGTGCCACTCGGGCCGACATACTCTACGAGCAGTACTTC.

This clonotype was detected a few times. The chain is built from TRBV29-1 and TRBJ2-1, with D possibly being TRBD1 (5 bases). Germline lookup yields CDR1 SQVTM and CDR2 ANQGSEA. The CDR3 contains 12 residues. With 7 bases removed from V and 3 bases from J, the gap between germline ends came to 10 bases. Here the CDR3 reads CSAPRDYNEQFF. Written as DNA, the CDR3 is TGCAGCGCGCCCAGGGACTACAATGAGCAGTTCTTC.

CDR3 region: CASSPGLTPSNQPQHF. The DNA of the CDR3 is TGTGCCAGCAGTCCGGGACTGACACCCTCCAATCAGCCCCAGCATTTT. The rearrangement uses TRBV12-3 or TRBV12-4 and TRBJ1-5, with TRBD1 as a possible D gene (5 bases). Trimming cost V 5 bases and J 3 bases, with 17 bases left between them. This CDR3 has 16 amino acids.

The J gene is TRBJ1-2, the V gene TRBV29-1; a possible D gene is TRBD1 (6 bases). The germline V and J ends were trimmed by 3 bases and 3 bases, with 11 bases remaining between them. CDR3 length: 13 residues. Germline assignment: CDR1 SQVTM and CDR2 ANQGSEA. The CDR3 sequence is CSVEARGHYGYTF. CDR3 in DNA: TGCAGCGTTGAGGCCAGGGGACACTATGGCTACACCTTC.

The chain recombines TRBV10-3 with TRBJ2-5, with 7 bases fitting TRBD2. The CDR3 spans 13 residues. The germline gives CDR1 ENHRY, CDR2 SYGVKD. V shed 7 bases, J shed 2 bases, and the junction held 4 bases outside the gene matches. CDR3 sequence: CAITASGQETQYF. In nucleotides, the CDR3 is TGTGCCATCACTGCTAGCGGACAAGAGACCCAGTACTTC.

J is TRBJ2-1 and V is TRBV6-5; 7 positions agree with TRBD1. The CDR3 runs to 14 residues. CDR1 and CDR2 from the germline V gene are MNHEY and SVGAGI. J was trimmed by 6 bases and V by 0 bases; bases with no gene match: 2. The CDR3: CASSYSNRGNEQFF. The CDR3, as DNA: TGTGCCAGCAGTTACTCGAACAGGGGCAATGAGCAGTTCTTC.

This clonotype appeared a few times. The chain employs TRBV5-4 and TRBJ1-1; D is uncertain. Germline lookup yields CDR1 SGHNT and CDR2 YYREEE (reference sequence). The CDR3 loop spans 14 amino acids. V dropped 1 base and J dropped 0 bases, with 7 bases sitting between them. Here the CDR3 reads CASSLTAVNTEAFF. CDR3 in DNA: TGTGCCAGCAGCTTGACAGCTGTGAACACTGAAGCTTTCTTT.

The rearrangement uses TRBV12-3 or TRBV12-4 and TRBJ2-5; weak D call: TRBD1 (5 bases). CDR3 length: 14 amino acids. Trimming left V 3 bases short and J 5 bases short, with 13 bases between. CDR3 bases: TGTGCCAGCAGTTTCGGCAGGGTAGGGGAGACCCAGTACTTC. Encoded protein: CASSFGRVGETQYF.

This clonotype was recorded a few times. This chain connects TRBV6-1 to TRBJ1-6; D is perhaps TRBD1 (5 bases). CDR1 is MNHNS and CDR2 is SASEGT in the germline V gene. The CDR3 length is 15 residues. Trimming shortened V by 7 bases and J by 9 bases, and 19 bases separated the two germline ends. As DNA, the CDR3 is TGTGCCAGCATGGAGGACCCCCTTGGGGGTTCACCCCTCCACTTT. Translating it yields CASMEDPLGGSPLHF.

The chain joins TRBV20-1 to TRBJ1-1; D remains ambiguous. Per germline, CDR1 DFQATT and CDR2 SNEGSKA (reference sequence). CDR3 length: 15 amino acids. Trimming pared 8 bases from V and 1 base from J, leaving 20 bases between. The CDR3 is CSSLGVQRPNTEAFF. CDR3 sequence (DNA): TGCAGTTCCCTCGGGGTACAGAGGCCGAACACTGAAGCTTTCTTT.